The entry below gives a single T cell receptor (beta chain) sequence along with its context. In the source study's methods: Counts of nucleated cells, estimated from reference gene primer amplification, were obtained. Profiled with immunoSEQ multiplex PCR; TCRdb holds only in-frame clones, not every one. V, J and clone size are those of that table, while D and trimming were read from the DNA. The sample lists approximately 300,000 clones, 80% to 90% occurring once. Participants spanned ages about 18 to 90 years and resided in around 25 US areas. Clinical histories supplied by participants themselves formed the basis of cohort assignment. Cohort 3 recovery required two negative PCRs, clearance, or symptom resolution. The data belong to a study of blood T cell repertoires in COVID-19. This clonotype was sampled from a woman in her thirties who had recovered from COVID-19. Sequencing was performed on PBMCs or T cells enriched from blood (not recorded which).

The CDR3 nucleotides are TGCGCCAGCAGCTTGGCTACAGGGTTTGAGCAGTTCTTC. It is translated as CASSLATGFEQFF. J is TRBJ2-1 and V is TRBV5-1, with D perhaps TRBD1 (6 bases). The V and J ends lost 0 bases and 9 bases respectively, with 10 bases between them. This CDR3 contains 13 residues. Germline V gene sequence: CDR1 SGHRS, CDR2 YFSETQ.